The present TCR beta chain was sequenced within a study of blood T cell repertoires in COVID-19. Overall study context: Sites across the United States, Italy and Spain contributed samples from acute and convalescent COVID-19.

This table comes from immunoSEQ multiplex PCR, and its TCRdb copy is limited to in-frame clones, with some not included. There are roughly 460,000 clones in the sample; roughly 89% occur only once, and 0.65% to 1% lies in the top ten. Seattle enrolled patients during active infection and tracked them longitudinally. The specimen sequenced was peripheral blood. This TCR was recovered from a man aged 18 to 29 with COVID-19, enrolled during active disease.

The CDR3 DNA reads as TGTGCCAGCAGGAAAAGAGGGACTAGCGGGCACCAAGAGACCCAGTACTTC. The encoded protein is CASRKRGTSGHQETQYF. The chain carries TRBV3-1 (or the pseudogene TRBV3-2) and TRBJ2-5; 12 bases agree with TRBD2. The CDR3 covers 17 residues. Germline trimming cut 6 bases from V and 0 bases from J; bases unmatched to any gene: 8. Germline V gives CDR1 LGHDT, CDR2 YNNKEL (reference sequence).